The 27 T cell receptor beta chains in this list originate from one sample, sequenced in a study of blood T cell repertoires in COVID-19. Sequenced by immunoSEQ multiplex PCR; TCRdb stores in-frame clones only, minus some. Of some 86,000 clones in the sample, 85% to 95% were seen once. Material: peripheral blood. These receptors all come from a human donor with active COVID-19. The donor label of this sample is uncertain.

In nucleotides, the CDR3 is TGTGCCACCAGCAGTACAGACAGCGATAGCAATCAGCCCCAGCATTTT. Encoded protein: CATSSTDSDSNQPQHF. The V gene is TRBV15, the J gene TRBJ1-5; TRBD1 is a possible D gene (5 bases). The CDR3 length is 16 residues. The V end lost 3 bases, the J end lost 0 bases, and 12 bases lay between the germline ends. Germline-derived CDR1 and CDR2 are LNHNV and YYDKDF (reference sequence).

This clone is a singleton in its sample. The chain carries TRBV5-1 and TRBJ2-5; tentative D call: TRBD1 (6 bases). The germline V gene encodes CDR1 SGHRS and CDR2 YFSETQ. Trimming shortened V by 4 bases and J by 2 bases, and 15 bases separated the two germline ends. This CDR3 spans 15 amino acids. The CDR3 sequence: CASSQKQGIQETQYF. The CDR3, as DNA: TGCGCCAGCAGCCAGAAACAGGGAATACAAGAGACCCAGTACTTC.

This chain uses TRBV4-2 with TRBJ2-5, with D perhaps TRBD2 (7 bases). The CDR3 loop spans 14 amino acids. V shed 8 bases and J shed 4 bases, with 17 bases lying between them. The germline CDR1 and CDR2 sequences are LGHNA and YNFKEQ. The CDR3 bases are TGTGCCAGCGGGGAGGGGGTAGGTCCAGAGACCCAGTACTTC. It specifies CASGEGVGPETQYF.

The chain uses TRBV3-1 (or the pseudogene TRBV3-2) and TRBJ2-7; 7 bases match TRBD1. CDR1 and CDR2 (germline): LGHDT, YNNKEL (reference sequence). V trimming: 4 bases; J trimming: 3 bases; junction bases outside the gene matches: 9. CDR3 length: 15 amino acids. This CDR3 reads CASSPSPGQSYEQYF. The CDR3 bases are TGTGCCAGCAGCCCCTCCCCGGGACAGAGCTACGAGCAGTACTTC.

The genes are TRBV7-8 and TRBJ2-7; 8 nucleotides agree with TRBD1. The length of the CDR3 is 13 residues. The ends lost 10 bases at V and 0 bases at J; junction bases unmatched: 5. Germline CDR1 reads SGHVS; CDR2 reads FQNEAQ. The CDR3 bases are TGTGCCATTTCGGACAGGGCCTCCTACGAGCAGTACTTC. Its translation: CAISDRASYEQYF.

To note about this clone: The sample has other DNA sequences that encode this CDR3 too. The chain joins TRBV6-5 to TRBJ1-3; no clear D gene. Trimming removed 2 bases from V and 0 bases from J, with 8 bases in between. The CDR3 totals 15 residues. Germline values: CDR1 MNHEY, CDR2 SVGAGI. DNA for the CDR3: TGTGCCAGCAGTTACGCGGGATCCTCTGGAAACACCATATATTTT. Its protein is CASSYAGSSGNTIYF.

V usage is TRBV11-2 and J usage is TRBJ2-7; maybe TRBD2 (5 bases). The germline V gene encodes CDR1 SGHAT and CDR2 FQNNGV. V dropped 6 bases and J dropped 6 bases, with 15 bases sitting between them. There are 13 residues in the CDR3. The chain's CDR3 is CASRRLGEGEQYF. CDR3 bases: TGTGCCAGCAGACGATTGGGCGAGGGCGAGCAGTACTTC.

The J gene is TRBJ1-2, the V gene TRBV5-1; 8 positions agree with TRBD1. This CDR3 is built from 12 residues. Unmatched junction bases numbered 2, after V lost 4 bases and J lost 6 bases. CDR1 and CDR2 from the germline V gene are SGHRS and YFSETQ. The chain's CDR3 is CASSPGGHGYTF. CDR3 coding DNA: TGCGCCAGCAGCCCAGGGGGCCATGGCTACACCTTC.

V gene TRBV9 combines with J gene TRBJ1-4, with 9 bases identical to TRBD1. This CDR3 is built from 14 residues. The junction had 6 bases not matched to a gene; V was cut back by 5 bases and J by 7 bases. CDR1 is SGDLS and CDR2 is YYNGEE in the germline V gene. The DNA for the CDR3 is TGTGCCAGCAGTAGGACAGGGGCGGGTGAAAAACTGTTTTTT. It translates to CASSRTGAGEKLFF. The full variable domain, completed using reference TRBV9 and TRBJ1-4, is DSGVTQTPKHLITATGQRVTLRCSPRSGDLSVYWYQQSLDQGLQFLIQYYNGEERAKGNILERFSAQQFPDLHSELNLSSLELGDSALYFCASSRTGAGEKLFFGSGTQLSVL.

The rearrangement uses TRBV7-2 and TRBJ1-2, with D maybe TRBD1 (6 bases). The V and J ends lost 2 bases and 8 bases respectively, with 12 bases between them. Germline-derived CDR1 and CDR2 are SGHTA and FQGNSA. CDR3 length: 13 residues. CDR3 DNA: TGTGCCAGCAGCTTAAACAGGGACGGCGGCTACACCTTC. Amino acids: CASSLNRDGGYTF.

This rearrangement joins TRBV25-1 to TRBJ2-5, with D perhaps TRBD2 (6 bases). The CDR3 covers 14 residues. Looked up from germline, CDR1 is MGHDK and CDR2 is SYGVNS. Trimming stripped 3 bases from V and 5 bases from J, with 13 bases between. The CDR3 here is CASSEFRAGETQYF. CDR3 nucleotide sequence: TGTGCCAGCAGTGAGTTCAGGGCGGGGGAGACCCAGTACTTC.

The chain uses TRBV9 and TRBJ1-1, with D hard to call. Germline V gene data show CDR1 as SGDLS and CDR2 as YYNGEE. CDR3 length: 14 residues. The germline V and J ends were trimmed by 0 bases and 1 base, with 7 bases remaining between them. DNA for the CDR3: TGTGCCAGCAGCGTAGGCGATACGAACACTGAAGCTTTCTTT. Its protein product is CASSVGDTNTEAFF.

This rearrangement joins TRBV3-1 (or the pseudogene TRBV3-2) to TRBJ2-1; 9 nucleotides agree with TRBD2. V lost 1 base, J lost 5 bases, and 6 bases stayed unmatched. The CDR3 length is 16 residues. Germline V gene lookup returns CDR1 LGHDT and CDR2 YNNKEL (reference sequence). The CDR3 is CASSQASGETDNEQFF. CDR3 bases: TGTGCCAGCAGCCAAGCTAGCGGGGAGACCGACAATGAGCAGTTCTTC.

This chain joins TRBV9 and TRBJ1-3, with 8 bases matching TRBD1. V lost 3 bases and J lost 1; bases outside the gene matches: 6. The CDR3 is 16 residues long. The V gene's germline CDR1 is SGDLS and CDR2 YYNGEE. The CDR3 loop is CASSATGAISGNTIYF. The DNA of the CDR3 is TGTGCCAGCAGCGCGACAGGGGCTATATCTGGAAACACCATATATTTT.

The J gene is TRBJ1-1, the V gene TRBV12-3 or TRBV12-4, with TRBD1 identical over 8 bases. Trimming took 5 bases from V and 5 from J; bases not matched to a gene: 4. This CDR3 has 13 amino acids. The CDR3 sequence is CASSTNRGTEAFF. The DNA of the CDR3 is TGTGCCAGCAGTACCAACAGGGGGACTGAAGCTTTCTTT.

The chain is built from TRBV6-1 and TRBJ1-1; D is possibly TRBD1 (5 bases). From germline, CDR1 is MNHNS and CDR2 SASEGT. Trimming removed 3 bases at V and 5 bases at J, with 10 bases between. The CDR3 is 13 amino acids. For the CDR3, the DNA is TGTGCCAGCAGTGAGTCTGGGGGGACTGAAGCTTTCTTT. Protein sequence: CASSESGGTEAFF.

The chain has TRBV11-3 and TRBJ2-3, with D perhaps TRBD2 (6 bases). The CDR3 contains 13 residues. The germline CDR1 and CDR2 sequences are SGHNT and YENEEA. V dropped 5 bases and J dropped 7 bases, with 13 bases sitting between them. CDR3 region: CASSQGEAHTQYF. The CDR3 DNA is TGTGCCAGCAGCCAAGGGGAGGCACATACGCAGTATTTT.

The CDR3 nucleotides are TGTGCCAGCAGCTACGGGACGGGGGACAGAGATACGCAGTATTTT. It translates to CASSYGTGDRDTQYF. The rearrangement uses TRBV7-2 and TRBJ2-3, with D maybe TRBD1 (7 bases). The germline gives CDR1 SGHTA, CDR2 FQGNSA. Between the trimmed V and J ends, which lost 4 bases and 5 bases, there was a span of 16 bases. The CDR3 loop spans 15 amino acids. The full variable domain, with the rest looked up from reference TRBV7-2 and TRBJ2-3, is GAGVSQSPSNKVTEKGKDVELRCDPISGHTALYWYRQSLGQGLEFLIYFQGNSAPDKSGLPSDRFSAERTGGSVSTLTIQRTQQEDSAVYLCASSYGTGDRDTQYFGPGTRLTVL.

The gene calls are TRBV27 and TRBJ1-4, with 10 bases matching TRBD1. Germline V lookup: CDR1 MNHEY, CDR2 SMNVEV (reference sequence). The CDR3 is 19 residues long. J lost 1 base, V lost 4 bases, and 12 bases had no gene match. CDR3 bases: TGTGCCAGCAGTTCCCTGGACAGGGGGATTGGGAAAACTAATGAAAAACTGTTTTTT. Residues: CASSSLDRGIGKTNEKLFF.

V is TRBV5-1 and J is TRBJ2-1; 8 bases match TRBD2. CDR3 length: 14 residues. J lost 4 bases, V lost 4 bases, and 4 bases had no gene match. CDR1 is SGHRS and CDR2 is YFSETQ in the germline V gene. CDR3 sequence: CASSPGRGYNEQFF. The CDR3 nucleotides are TGCGCCAGCAGCCCCGGGAGGGGTTACAATGAGCAGTTCTTC.

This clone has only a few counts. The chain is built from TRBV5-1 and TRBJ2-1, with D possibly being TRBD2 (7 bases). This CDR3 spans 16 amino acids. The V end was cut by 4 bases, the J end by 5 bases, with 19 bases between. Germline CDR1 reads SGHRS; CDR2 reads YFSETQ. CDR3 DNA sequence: TGCGCCAGCAGCCAACGGGGGCTAGCGGTTGACAATGAGCAGTTCTTC. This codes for CASSQRGLAVDNEQFF.

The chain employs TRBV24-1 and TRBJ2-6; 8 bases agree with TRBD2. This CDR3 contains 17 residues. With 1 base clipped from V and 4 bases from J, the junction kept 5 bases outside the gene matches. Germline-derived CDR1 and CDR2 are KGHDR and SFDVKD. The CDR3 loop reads CATSDFGGAKGANVLTF. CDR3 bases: TGTGCCACCAGTGATTTCGGGGGGGCGAAAGGGGCCAACGTCCTGACTTTC.

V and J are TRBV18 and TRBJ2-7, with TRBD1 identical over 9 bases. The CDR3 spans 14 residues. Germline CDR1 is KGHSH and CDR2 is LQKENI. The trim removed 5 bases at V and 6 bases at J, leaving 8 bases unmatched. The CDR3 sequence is CASSIDRGSGEQYF. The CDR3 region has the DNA TGTGCCAGCTCAATCGACAGGGGGTCCGGCGAGCAGTACTTC.

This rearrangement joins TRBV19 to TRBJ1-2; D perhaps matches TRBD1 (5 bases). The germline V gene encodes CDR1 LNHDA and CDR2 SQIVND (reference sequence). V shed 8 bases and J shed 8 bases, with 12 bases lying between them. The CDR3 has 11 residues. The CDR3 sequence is CASDQGYGYTF. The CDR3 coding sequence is TGTGCCAGTGATCAGGGATACGGCTACACCTTC.

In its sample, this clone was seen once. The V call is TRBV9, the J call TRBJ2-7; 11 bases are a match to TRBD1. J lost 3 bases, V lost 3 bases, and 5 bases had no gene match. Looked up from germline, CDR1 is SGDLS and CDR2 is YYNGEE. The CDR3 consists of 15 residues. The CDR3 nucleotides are TGTGCCAGCAGCGAGGGACAGGGGGTTGGCTACGAGCAGTACTTC. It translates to CASSEGQGVGYEQYF.

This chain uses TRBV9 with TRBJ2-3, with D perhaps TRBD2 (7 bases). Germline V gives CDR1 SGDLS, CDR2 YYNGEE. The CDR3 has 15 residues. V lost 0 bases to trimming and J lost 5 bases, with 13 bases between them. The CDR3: CASSVAGGRGDTQYF. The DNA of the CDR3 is TGTGCCAGCAGCGTAGCCGGGGGGCGCGGAGATACGCAGTATTTT.

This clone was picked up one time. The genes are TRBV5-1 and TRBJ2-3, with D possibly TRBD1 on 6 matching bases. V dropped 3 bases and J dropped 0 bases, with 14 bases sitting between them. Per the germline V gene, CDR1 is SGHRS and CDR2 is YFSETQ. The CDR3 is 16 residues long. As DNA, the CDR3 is TGCGCCAGCAGCTCAGACAGGAGGATTAGCACAGATACGCAGTATTTT. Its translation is CASSSDRRISTDTQYF.